The clone carrying this T cell receptor beta chain was recorded a few times. The antigen is not known. One junction end disagrees with the germline gene, perhaps due to a read error. CDR3 size: 17 residues. The germline gives CDR1 MNHEY, CDR2 SVGEGT. The record originates from a study of T cells in Graves' hyperthyroidism and ophthalmopathy. Study conclusions and caveats: Among clonotypes expanded in thyroid above 0.001, most were also found in blood.

Diagnoses were made from clinical symptoms, serum measures (thyroxine and TRAb), thyroid ultrasound and orbital computed tomography. Amplification yielded TCR beta CDR3 regions, with RNA transcripts as the source. Using the HTBI primer set, a first-round RT-PCR was run on the TCR CDR3. TCRdb fed the multiplex PCR reads into MiXCR, producing one record per CDR3 protein. The profile covers roughly 180,000 distinct CDR3 sequences, with about 9% appearing a single time and approximately 24% taken by the ten largest. The chain uses TRBV6-2 or TRBV6-3 and TRBJ2-7, with D tentatively TRBD1 or TRBD2 (6 bases each). The clonotype was recovered from a young woman with Graves' hyperthyroidism that later progressed to Graves' ophthalmopathy. The specimen was blood. CDR3 in DNA: TGTACCAGCGGTAGGGCGACTAGAGGGGGTCGCGTCCCCGAGCAGTACTTC. This sequence encodes CTSGRATRGGRVPEQYF.